This T cell receptor (beta chain) was profiled in a study of cytomegalovirus exposure and HLA in healthy donors. Study background: Early on, a data release was issued that held approximately 92 million unique TCRs from HLA-typed donors. Broader study findings: In vitro confirmation showed three CMV-associated chains to be CMV antigen specific. Later analysis placed DRB1 highest and HLA-C lowest in TCR association rates, which differed by HLA locus.

The V gene's germline CDR1 is MGHRA and CDR2 YSYEKL. J lost 13 bases, V lost 0 bases, and 13 bases had no gene match. The CDR3 runs 18 residues. PCR employed 60 Vbeta and 13 Jbeta primers. Produced via immunoSEQ multiplex PCR; TCRdb's table is partial and in-frame only. The sample includes more than 100,000 clones, 85% to 90% of them seen just once. Comment on this clone: The antigen is not known.

The material sequenced was PBMCs. This TCR derives from a woman in her thirties in good health and CMV-seronegative. V gene TRBV4-1 combines with J gene TRBJ2-2; 14 positions agree with TRBD2. As DNA, the CDR3 is TGCGCCAGCAGCCAAGAGGCCCGACTAGCGGGGGGGCAACGGGGGCTGTTTTTT. Its protein is CASSQEARLAGGQRGLFF.